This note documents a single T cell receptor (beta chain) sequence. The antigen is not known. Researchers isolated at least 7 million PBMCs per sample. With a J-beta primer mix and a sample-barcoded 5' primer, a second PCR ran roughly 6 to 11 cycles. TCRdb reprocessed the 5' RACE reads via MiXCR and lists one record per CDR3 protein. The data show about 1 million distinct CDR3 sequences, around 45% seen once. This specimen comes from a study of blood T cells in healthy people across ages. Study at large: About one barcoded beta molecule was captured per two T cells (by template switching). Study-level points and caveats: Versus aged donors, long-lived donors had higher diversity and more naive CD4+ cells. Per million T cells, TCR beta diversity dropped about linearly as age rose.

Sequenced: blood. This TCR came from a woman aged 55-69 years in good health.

The CDR3: CASSLDLGDIQYF. CDR3 DNA sequence: TGTGCCAGCAGCTTAGACCTTGGGGACATTCAGTACTTC. V usage is TRBV11-3 and J usage is TRBJ2-4; D uncertain. Germline CDR1 reads SGHNT; CDR2 reads YENEEA. V lost 0 bases and J 8 bases, leaving 8 bases between the germline ends. The CDR3 runs 13 residues.